The 32 T cell receptor beta chains listed next were all sequenced from one sample in a study of cytomegalovirus exposure and HLA in healthy donors. PCR involved 60 Vbeta and 13 Jbeta primers. The data were produced by immunoSEQ multiplex PCR, yet TCRdb's version contains in-frame clones alone and is incomplete. The sample lists 150,000 or so clones, approximately 80% occurring once. The sequenced material came from PBMCs. The receptors here all came from a woman aged 18-29 years in good health and CMV-seronegative.

The chain couples TRBV28 to TRBJ2-5; maybe TRBD1 (6 bases). The germline V and J ends were trimmed by 8 bases and 6 bases, with 16 bases remaining between them. This CDR3 spans 13 amino acids. Germline-derived CDR1 and CDR2 are MDHEN and SYDVKM. CDR3 nucleotide sequence: TGTGCCAGCTCTGAGCCAGGGGTGAAGACCCAGTACTTC. Translating gives CASSEPGVKTQYF.

The chain carries TRBV19 and TRBJ1-5, with 7 bases matching TRBD1. Germline V gene sequence: CDR1 LNHDA, CDR2 SQIVND (reference sequence). The CDR3 consists of 14 residues. Trimming took 6 bases from V and 6 from J; bases not matched to a gene: 8. CDR3 nucleotides: TGTGCCAGTAGCCTAGGGGGCGCCGGTCAGCCCCAGCATTTT. It specifies CASSLGGAGQPQHF.

This chain links TRBV18 with TRBJ1-1; TRBD1 is a possible D gene (5 bases). Looked up from germline, CDR1 is KGHSH and CDR2 is LQKENI. This CDR3 is 13 amino acids long. V lost 3 bases to trimming and J lost 4 bases, with 9 bases between them. The CDR3 nucleotides are TGTGCCAGCTCACCTGGGGCGAGCACTGAAGCTTTCTTT. It is translated as CASSPGASTEAFF.

V and J are TRBV11-2 and TRBJ2-7; 7 bases map to TRBD2. The CDR3 is 13 residues long. From germline, CDR1 is SGHAT and CDR2 FQNNGV. Trimming took 4 bases from V and 3 from J; bases not matched to a gene: 3. As DNA, the CDR3 is TGTGCCAGCAGCTCCCCGGGAGGCTACGAGCAGTACTTC. Its translation is CASSSPGGYEQYF.

This rearrangement joins TRBV4-3 to TRBJ2-3; 8 bases fit TRBD1. The J segment lost 8 bases and the V segment lost 6 bases, leaving 13 bases of the junction unmatched. This CDR3 comprises 15 residues. The germline CDR1 and CDR2 sequences are LGHNA and YSLEER. The CDR3: CASSSMDRETSTQYF. As DNA, the CDR3 is TGCGCCAGCAGTTCAATGGACAGGGAAACTTCTACGCAGTATTTT.

In this sample, this clone turned up a few times. V is TRBV5-6 and J is TRBJ2-7; 11 bases fit TRBD1. Trimming at V came to 1 base and at J to 5 bases, leaving 8 bases not matched to a gene. The CDR3 sequence is 16 residues long. CDR1 is SGHDT and CDR2 is YYEEEE in the germline V gene. The DNA of the CDR3 is TGTGCCAGCAGCTTGTTCGGGGACAGGGGGGGGCACGAGCAGTACTTC. It yields the protein CASSLFGDRGGHEQYF.

This rearrangement joins TRBV27 to TRBJ2-2; TRBD2 might be the D (6 bases). The length of the CDR3 is 16 residues. V gave up 2 bases and J gave up 6 bases, with 16 bases separating them. The V gene's germline CDR1 is MNHEY and CDR2 SMNVEV (reference sequence). CDR3 coding DNA: TGTGCCAGCAGTTTAAAGTTTAGCGGAGGGGCCGGGGAGCTGTTTTTT. Translation gives CASSLKFSGGAGELFF.

V is TRBV19 and J is TRBJ1-2; D gene unclear. Germline lookup yields CDR1 LNHDA and CDR2 SQIVND (reference sequence). The CDR3 totals 12 residues. V lost 6 bases and J 3 bases, leaving 8 bases between the germline ends. CDR3 residues: CASSVNYYGYTF. CDR3 nucleotides: TGTGCCAGTAGCGTTAACTACTATGGCTACACCTTC. The variable domain in full, completed from reference TRBV19 and TRBJ1-2, reads DGGITQSPKYLFRKEGQNVTLSCEQNLNHDAMYWYRQDPGQGLRLIYYSQIVNDFQKGDIAEGYSVSREKKESFPLTVTSAQKNPTAFYLCASSVNYYGYTFGSGTRLTVV.

This chain links TRBV19 with TRBJ1-4; D gene ambiguous. The length of the CDR3 is 14 residues. CDR1 and CDR2 (germline): LNHDA, SQIVND (reference sequence). Trimming took off 6 bases at V and 0 bases at J, with 8 bases between the two ends. The CDR3 loop is CASSPEATNEKLFF. DNA of the CDR3: TGTGCCAGTAGCCCTGAGGCAACTAATGAAAAACTGTTTTTT.

This chain uses TRBV19 with TRBJ2-2; tentative D call: TRBD1 (6 bases). Looked up from germline, CDR1 is LNHDA and CDR2 is SQIVND (reference sequence). This CDR3 is built from 14 residues. V was clipped by 5 bases and J by 5 bases, with 12 bases between them. In nucleotides, the CDR3 is TGTGCCAGTAGTCCCAGGGGTGGGACCGGGGAGCTGTTTTTT. This gives the protein CASSPRGGTGELFF. The whole variable domain, filled in from reference TRBV19 and TRBJ2-2, reads DGGITQSPKYLFRKEGQNVTLSCEQNLNHDAMYWYRQDPGQGLRLIYYSQIVNDFQKGDIAEGYSVSREKKESFPLTVTSAQKNPTAFYLCASSPRGGTGELFFGEGSRLTVL.

The genes are TRBV6-1 and TRBJ2-7; TRBD1 agrees at 7 bases. Unmatched junction bases numbered 6, after V lost 6 bases and J lost 4 bases. CDR1 is MNHNS, CDR2 SASEGT, per germline. The CDR3 has 13 residues. The CDR3 sequence: CASSLSRGYEQYF. The CDR3 DNA reads TGTGCCAGCAGCTTAAGCAGGGGGTACGAGCAGTACTTC.

This sequence joins TRBV5-1 and TRBJ1-1; 7 bases match TRBD1. CDR1 is SGHRS and CDR2 is YFSETQ in the germline V gene. J lost 2 bases, V lost 2 bases, and 3 bases had no gene match. The CDR3 extends over 14 amino acids. This chain's CDR3 is CASSLLGGNTEAFF. The CDR3 nucleotides read TGCGCCAGCAGCTTATTAGGGGGCAACACTGAAGCTTTCTTT. Combining the CDR3 with reference TRBV5-1 and TRBJ1-1 gives the whole variable domain KAGVTQTPRYLIKTRGQQVTLSCSPISGHRSVSWYQQTPGQGLQFLFEYFSETQRNKGNFPGRFSGRQFSNSRSEMNVSTLELGDSALYLCASSLLGGNTEAFFGQGTRLTVV.

The chain carries TRBV28 and TRBJ1-1; TRBD1 might be the D (6 bases). CDR1 and CDR2 from the germline V gene are MDHEN and SYDVKM. V dropped 6 bases and J dropped 3 bases, with 17 bases sitting between them. The CDR3 length is 15 residues. CDR3 in amino acids: CASSERQVEYTEAFF. The CDR3 region has the DNA TGTGCCAGCAGCGAAAGACAGGTCGAGTACACTGAAGCTTTCTTT.

As regards this clone: The junction differs from germline at one of its ends, possibly a read error. The rearrangement links TRBV5-1 to TRBJ2-7; 7 nucleotides line up with TRBD1. The CDR3 consists of 14 residues. Looked up from germline, CDR1 is SGHRS and CDR2 is YFSETQ. Written as DNA, the CDR3 is TGCGCCAGCCGCTTGCAGACAGGGCCCTACGAGCAGTACTTC. Translation: CASRLQTGPYEQYF.

Remarks on this clone: The same CDR3 is also encoded by other DNA sequences in this sample. V usage is TRBV7-2 and J usage is TRBJ2-5, with 7 bases fitting TRBD2. The CDR3 loop spans 13 amino acids. V was clipped by 1 base and J by 5 bases; unmatched bases: 1. CDR1 is SGHTA and CDR2 is FQGNSA in the germline V gene. Here the CDR3 reads CASSLVGGETQYF. The CDR3 bases are TGTGCCAGCAGCTTAGTCGGGGGGGAGACCCAGTACTTC.

The chain carries TRBV18 and TRBJ2-7, with D maybe TRBD1 (5 bases). Germline CDR1 and CDR2: KGHSH and LQKENI. This CDR3 has 19 amino acids. Trimming took off 1 base at V and 0 bases at J, with 22 bases between the two ends. The CDR3 sequence is CASSPLPFQGYFTSYEQYF. The CDR3 nucleotides are TGTGCCAGCTCACCACTCCCATTCCAGGGATACTTCACCTCCTACGAGCAGTACTTC.

As DNA, the CDR3 is TGTGCCAGCAGCTTAGCGCAGGCTATCCGGGGTGAGCAGTTCTTC. Amino acids: CASSLAQAIRGEQFF. V usage is TRBV7-2 and J usage is TRBJ2-1; D perhaps matches TRBD2 (5 bases). The CDR3 runs 15 residues. CDR1 SGHTA and CDR2 FQGNSA come from the germline V gene. Trimming took off 0 bases at V and 9 bases at J, with 15 bases between the two ends. Full variable domain (outside the CDR3, taken from reference TRBV7-2 and TRBJ2-1): GAGVSQSPSNKVTEKGKDVELRCDPISGHTALYWYRQSLGQGLEFLIYFQGNSAPDKSGLPSDRFSAERTGGSVSTLTIQRTQQEDSAVYLCASSLAQAIRGEQFFGPGTRLTVL.

The V gene is TRBV4-3, the J gene TRBJ1-2; D gene ambiguous. The ends were cut back, 1 base at V and 8 bases at J, with 17 bases in the middle. Germline-derived CDR1 and CDR2 are LGHNA and YSLEER. The CDR3 runs 15 residues. CDR3 DNA sequence: TGCGCCAGCAGCCAAGCGGAGGGAAGGTCCTGGGGCTACACCTTC. This gives the protein CASSQAEGRSWGYTF.

The rearrangement uses TRBV28 and TRBJ1-5; a weak D match, TRBD1 (5 bases). CDR3 length equals 15 residues. Trimming pared 2 bases from V and 4 bases from J, leaving 12 bases between. Germline V gene lookup returns CDR1 MDHEN and CDR2 SYDVKM. CDR3 nucleotides: TGTGCCAGCAGTTTAGGGGTGGGGCTTAATCAGCCCCAGCATTTT. Amino acids: CASSLGVGLNQPQHF.

This clone appeared a few times. V usage is TRBV6-4 and J usage is TRBJ2-3, with D possibly matching TRBD1 (6 bases). The CDR3 consists of 13 residues. CDR1 MRHNA and CDR2 SNTAGT come from the germline V gene. Trimming stripped 6 bases from V and 4 bases from J, with 11 bases between. DNA for the CDR3: TGTGCCAGCAGCCCAGGGGAGTCAGATACGCAGTATTTT. This codes for CASSPGESDTQYF.

This clone has just a few counts. The J gene is TRBJ2-7, the V gene TRBV28; D uncertain. The CDR3 spans 16 residues. Deletions cut 4 bases from V and 9 bases from J, with 25 bases between. The germline V gene encodes CDR1 MDHEN and CDR2 SYDVKM. The CDR3 loop reads CASSSPSTSLAYRQYF. As DNA, the CDR3 is TGTGCCAGCAGTTCCCCCTCGACTTCTTTGGCCTATCGGCAGTACTTC.

CDR3 region: CASSLGPHETQYF. The DNA of the CDR3 is TGTGCCAGCAGCTTAGGCCCACATGAGACCCAGTACTTC. The chain combines TRBV7-2 with TRBJ2-5; no clear D gene. The CDR3 length is 13 residues. The ends were cut back, 1 base at V and 5 bases at J, with 8 bases in the middle. The germline V gene has CDR1 SGHTA and CDR2 FQGNSA.

V gene TRBV28 combines with J gene TRBJ1-1; unclear D gene. Germline V gene sequence: CDR1 MDHEN, CDR2 SYDVKM. The germline V and J ends were trimmed by 9 bases and 1 base, with 12 bases remaining between them. The CDR3 has 13 residues. The CDR3 region is CASRLPRNTEAFF. The CDR3 DNA reads as TGTGCCAGTAGGTTACCCAGGAACACTGAAGCTTTCTTT.

The CDR3 DNA is TGCGCCAGCAGCTTGGCTGGGACATCTAGCACAGATACGCAGTATTTT. This codes for CASSLAGTSSTDTQYF. This chain uses TRBV5-1 with TRBJ2-3; a possible D gene is TRBD1 (6 bases). Looked up from germline, CDR1 is SGHRS and CDR2 is YFSETQ. The CDR3 covers 16 residues. Trimming left V 0 bases short and J 0 bases short, with 11 bases between.

This clone has only one observation. This chain uses TRBV10-2 with TRBJ1-2; no reliable D call. Per the germline V gene, CDR1 is WSHSY and CDR2 is SAAADI. Trimming cost V 3 bases and J 4 bases, with 12 bases left between them. The CDR3 is 14 residues long. For the CDR3, the DNA is TGCGCCAGCAGTGAATCAGGCCCCGGCTATGGCTACACCTTC. Translating it yields CASSESGPGYGYTF.

V and J are TRBV9 and TRBJ2-1; TRBD1 aligns across 7 bases. Germline values: CDR1 SGDLS, CDR2 YYNGEE. The CDR3 runs 20 residues. Trimming removed 3 bases from V and 0 bases from J; junction bases left unmatched: 18. The CDR3 region is CASSARTGQRVQSSYNEQFF. CDR3 coding DNA: TGTGCCAGCAGCGCCCGGACAGGTCAAAGGGTGCAGAGCTCCTACAATGAGCAGTTCTTC.

The V and J genes are TRBV11-3 and TRBJ1-1; D not resolved. This CDR3 is 15 amino acids long. The V gene lost 0 bases and the J gene lost 1 base, with 9 bases spanning the gap. Germline CDR1 and CDR2: SGHNT and YENEEA. The CDR3 here is CASSLERGTNTEAFF. Written as DNA, the CDR3 is TGTGCCAGCAGCTTAGAGCGGGGAACGAACACTGAAGCTTTCTTT.

The chain links TRBV11-3 to TRBJ2-7; tentative D call: TRBD1 (6 bases). With 5 bases removed from V and 3 bases from J, the gap between germline ends came to 14 bases. In germline, CDR1 is SGHNT, CDR2 YENEEA. The CDR3 runs to 14 residues. The CDR3 DNA is TGTGCCAGCAGCCCAGGGGACACCAACTACGAGCAGTACTTC. The encoded protein is CASSPGDTNYEQYF.

This clone was counted a few times. The chain uses TRBV7-9 and TRBJ1-1; 7 nucleotides line up with TRBD1. Per germline, CDR1 SEHNR and CDR2 FQNEAQ (reference sequence). The CDR3 runs 13 residues. V dropped 5 bases and J dropped 5; count of bases not matched to a gene: 5. In DNA form, the CDR3 reads TGTGCCAGCAGCCGGGACAGCGCGACTGAAGCTTTCTTT. Translated: CASSRDSATEAFF.

The genes are TRBV15 and TRBJ2-5; D is undetermined. Germline values: CDR1 LNHNV, CDR2 YYDKDF (reference sequence). The CDR3 is 13 amino acids. Trimming took off 5 bases at V and 2 bases at J, with 9 bases between the two ends. The CDR3 coding sequence is TGTGCCACCAGCCCTATACTACAAGAGACCCAGTACTTC. Its protein is CATSPILQETQYF. Full variable domain (remainder filled in from reference TRBV15 and TRBJ2-5): DAMVIQNPRYQVTQFGKPVTLSCSQTLNHNVMYWYQQKSSQAPKLLFHYYDKDFNNEADTPDNFQSRRPNTSFCFLDIRSPGLGDTAMYLCATSPILQETQYFGPGTRLLVL.

The rearrangement joins TRBV7-3 to TRBJ2-1; 9 bases line up with TRBD1. J was trimmed by 15 bases and V by 1 base; bases with no gene match: 4. The CDR3 contains 12 residues. CDR1 and CDR2 from the germline V gene are SGHTA and FQGTGA. CDR3 DNA sequence: TGTGCCAGCAGCTTAAACGGACAGGGGCCGTTCTTC. Translated, it gives CASSLNGQGPFF.

This chain connects TRBV4-2 to TRBJ2-6; no clear D. Germline V CDR1 and CDR2: LGHNA, YNFKEQ. V lost 1 base and J 0 bases, leaving 7 bases between the germline ends. The CDR3 has 16 amino acids. For the CDR3, the DNA is TGTGCCAGCAGCCAAGCAGACAACTCTGGGGCCAACGTCCTGACTTTC. This gives the protein CASSQADNSGANVLTF.